A single sample is the source of the 14 T cell receptor beta chains below, sequenced in a study of T cell responses to AZD1222 COVID-19 vaccine. Profiling relied on immunoSEQ multiplex PCR, and the TCRdb table lists in-frame clones only, not all of them. The table shows 50,000 to 65,000 clones, with 86% occurring only once. The source material was peripheral blood, sampled 28 days after the second AZD1222 dose. The receptors originated from an adult who received the AZD1222 COVID-19 vaccine.

The genes are TRBV18 and TRBJ1-5, with 10 bases lining up with TRBD1. Germline CDR1 reads KGHSH; CDR2 reads LQKENI. The ends lost 6 bases at V and 8 bases at J; junction bases unmatched: 4. The CDR3 spans 13 residues. CDR3 residues: CASSQTGGEPQHF. The CDR3 coding sequence is TGTGCCAGCTCGCAGACAGGGGGCGAGCCCCAGCATTTT.

This chain connects TRBV11-3 to TRBJ1-2, with 8 bases identical to TRBD1. The V gene end was trimmed by 4 bases and the J gene end by 6 bases; junction bases not matched to a gene: 4. The germline CDR1 and CDR2 sequences are SGHNT and YENEEA. CDR3 length: 13 amino acids. The CDR3 spells CASSSGQGHGYTF. Here the CDR3 DNA reads TGTGCCAGCAGCTCTGGACAGGGCCATGGCTACACCTTC. Combining the CDR3 with reference TRBV11-3 and TRBJ1-2 gives the whole variable domain EAGVVQSPRYKIIEKKQPVAFWCNPISGHNTLYWYLQNLGQGPELLIRYENEEAVDDSQLPKDRFSAERLKGVDSTLKIQPAELGDSAVYLCASSSGQGHGYTFGSGTRLTVV.

This clone was observed a few times. The J gene is TRBJ2-3, the V gene TRBV28; D is uncertain. V was trimmed by 2 bases and J by 2 bases, leaving 14 bases between them. The CDR3 runs to 16 residues. The V gene's germline CDR1 is MDHEN and CDR2 SYDVKM. The CDR3 DNA follows: TGTGCCAGCAGTTTAAGTGGCCCACACCTCACAGATACGCAGTATTTT. This encodes CASSLSGPHLTDTQYF.

The rearrangement joins TRBV18 to TRBJ1-5; no firm D call. Trimming took 2 bases from V and 2 from J, leaving 7 bases between them. Germline V gene lookup returns CDR1 KGHSH and CDR2 LQKENI. The CDR3 contains 14 residues. Here the CDR3 reads CASSPGSGNQPQHF. CDR3 DNA sequence: TGTGCCAGCTCACCAGGGAGCGGCAATCAGCCCCAGCATTTT. Full variable domain (remainder filled in from reference TRBV18 and TRBJ1-5): NAGVMQNPRHLVRRRGQEARLRCSPMKGHSHVYWYRQLPEEGLKFMVYLQKENIIDESGMPKERFSAEFPKEGPSILRIQQVVRGDSAAYFCASSPGSGNQPQHFGDGTRLSIL.

This chain uses TRBV5-1 with TRBJ2-5; D ambiguous. V was pared by 0 bases and J by 2 bases, with 8 bases between. This CDR3 comprises 14 residues. Germline V lookup: CDR1 SGHRS, CDR2 YFSETQ. The CDR3 here is CASSLGQYQETQYF. The CDR3 DNA sequence: TGCGCCAGCAGCTTGGGGCAGTATCAAGAGACCCAGTACTTC. The entire variable domain, with the rest obtained from reference TRBV5-1 and TRBJ2-5, is as follows: KAGVTQTPRYLIKTRGQQVTLSCSPISGHRSVSWYQQTPGQGLQFLFEYFSETQRNKGNFPGRFSGRQFSNSRSEMNVSTLELGDSALYLCASSLGQYQETQYFGPGTRLLVL.

The chain recombines TRBV28 with TRBJ1-2; D might be TRBD1 (5 bases). In germline, CDR1 is MDHEN, CDR2 SYDVKM. There are 14 residues in the CDR3. V shed 3 bases and J shed 2 bases, with 10 bases lying between them. The CDR3 sequence: CASSLAGWNYGYTF. The CDR3, as DNA: TGTGCCAGCAGTTTGGCAGGGTGGAACTATGGCTACACCTTC.

The J gene is TRBJ1-4, the V gene TRBV27; 8 bases are shared with TRBD1. CDR3 length equals 14 residues. Germline CDR1 MNHEY, CDR2 SMNVEV (reference sequence). After removal of 5 bases from V and 8 bases from J, the junction contained 7 bases not matched to a gene. CDR3 region: CASSTGGLGEKLFF. The CDR3 bases are TGTGCCAGCAGTACAGGGGGTCTTGGCGAAAAACTGTTTTTT.

The chain combines TRBV19 with TRBJ2-2; D is possibly TRBD2 (5 bases). V was pared by 4 bases and J by 8 bases, with 17 bases between. This CDR3 comprises 15 residues. Per germline, CDR1 LNHDA and CDR2 SQIVND (reference sequence). CDR3 DNA sequence: TGTGCCAGTAGTAAAGTATATACCCGGGGAGGGGAGCTGTTTTTT. Translation gives CASSKVYTRGGELFF.

The chain has TRBV7-2 and TRBJ1-2, with 9 positions matching TRBD1. Germline CDR1 SGHTA, CDR2 FQGNSA. Trimming removed 6 bases from V and 7 bases from J; junction bases left unmatched: 18. CDR3 length: 17 amino acids. As DNA, the CDR3 is TGTGCCAGCAGAACAGCCTCCGGGACAGGGCCCAAATCTGGCTACACCTTC. The encoded protein is CASRTASGTGPKSGYTF.

The chain combines TRBV30 with TRBJ1-3, with no clear D. V lost 8 bases, J lost 0 bases, and 8 bases lay in between. Germline CDR1 reads GTSNPN; CDR2 reads SVGIG (reference sequence). This CDR3 is built from 12 residues. CDR3 sequence (DNA): TGTGCCCTGAAGCTCTCTGGAAACACCATATATTTT. Protein product: CALKLSGNTIYF.

This clone was picked up one time. The V gene is TRBV2, the J gene TRBJ1-1; tentative D call: TRBD1 (6 bases). Germline V gene lookup returns CDR1 SNHLY and CDR2 FYNNEI. The V end lost 6 bases, the J end lost 8 bases, and 13 bases lay between the germline ends. The CDR3 runs 12 residues. The CDR3 sequence: CASSGQYSEAFF. In DNA form, the CDR3 reads TGTGCCAGCAGCGGACAGTATTCAGAAGCTTTCTTT.

About this clone itself: Different DNA sequences within this sample yield the same CDR3. The V call is TRBV28, the J call TRBJ1-5; the D gene is possibly TRBD1 (5 bases). The germline CDR1 and CDR2 sequences are MDHEN and SYDVKM. Trimming stripped 5 bases from V and 7 bases from J, with 9 bases between. This CDR3 comprises 12 residues. This CDR3 is CASSPSGQPQHF. The CDR3 DNA reads TGTGCCAGCAGTCCGTCAGGGCAGCCCCAGCATTTT. Full variable domain (rest looked up from reference TRBV28 and TRBJ1-5): DVKVTQSSRYLVKRTGEKVFLECVQDMDHENMFWYRQDPGLGLRLIYFSYDVKMKEKGDIPEGYSVSREKKERFSLILESASTNQTSMYLCASSPSGQPQHFGDGTRLSIL.

The chain links TRBV9 to TRBJ2-7; D is possibly TRBD1 (6 bases). The length of the CDR3 is 15 residues. The germline gives CDR1 SGDLS, CDR2 YYNGEE. V was shortened by 0 bases and J by 4 bases, with 14 bases between the two germline ends. The CDR3: CASSVGGDTLYEQYF. The CDR3 DNA sequence: TGTGCCAGCAGCGTAGGAGGGGACACCCTATACGAGCAGTACTTC.

This clone was seen once. V and J are TRBV4-1 and TRBJ2-7; the match to TRBD1 covers 7 bases. Germline-derived CDR1 and CDR2 are MGHRA and YSYEKL. The V gene end was trimmed by 0 bases and the J gene end by 3 bases; junction bases not matched to a gene: 8. The CDR3 is made up of 16 amino acids. The CDR3 spells CASSQEYGTENYEQYF. The CDR3 DNA reads as TGCGCCAGCAGCCAAGAGTATGGGACAGAGAACTACGAGCAGTACTTC.